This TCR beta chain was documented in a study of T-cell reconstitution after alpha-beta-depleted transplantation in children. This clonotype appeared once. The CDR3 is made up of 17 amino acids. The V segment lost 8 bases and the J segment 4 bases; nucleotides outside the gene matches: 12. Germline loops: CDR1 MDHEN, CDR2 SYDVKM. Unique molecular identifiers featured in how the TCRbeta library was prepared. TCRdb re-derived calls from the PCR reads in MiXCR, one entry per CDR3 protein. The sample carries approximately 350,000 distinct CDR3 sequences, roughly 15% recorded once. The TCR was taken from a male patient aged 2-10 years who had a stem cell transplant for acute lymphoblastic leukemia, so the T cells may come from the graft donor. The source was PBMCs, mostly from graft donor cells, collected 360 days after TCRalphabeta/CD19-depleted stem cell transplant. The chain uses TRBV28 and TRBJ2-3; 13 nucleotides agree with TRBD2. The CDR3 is CASRGTSGAARPDTQYF. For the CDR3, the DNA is TGTGCCAGCCGTGGGACTAGCGGGGCGGCTCGGCCAGATACGCAGTATTTT.